The 13 T cell receptor beta chains listed next were all sequenced from one sample in a study of T-cell reconstitution after alpha-beta-depleted transplantation in children. A library of TCRbeta sequences, prepared with unique molecular identifiers, was generated. TCRdb fed the PCR reads into MiXCR, producing one record per CDR3 protein. The sample shows 490,000 or so distinct CDR3 sequences, approximately 13% of them seen only once. The sample in question was PBMCs from the stem cell graft donor, obtained from the stem cell graft. These receptors were taken from a human donor who donated a stem cell graft to a child with combined immunodeficiency.

This clonotype showed up just a few times. The chain couples TRBV9 to TRBJ1-4; no definite D call. The CDR3 covers 14 residues. Germline V gene lookup returns CDR1 SGDLS and CDR2 YYNGEE. V lost 3 bases and J lost 8, with 14 bases in between. The DNA of the CDR3 is TGTGCCAGCAGCGAGCTCCCCACGGGGGAAAAACTGTTTTTT. Protein: CASSELPTGEKLFF.

This clonotype was seen at least ten times. The genes are TRBV4-3 and TRBJ2-2, with 7 bases identical to TRBD1. Germline V gives CDR1 LGHNA, CDR2 YSLEER. The CDR3 sequence is 15 residues long. V shed 4 bases, J shed 1 base, and the junction held 3 bases outside the gene matches. In DNA form, the CDR3 reads TGCGCCAGCAGCCGGCGGACAGGGAACACCGGGGAGCTGTTTTTT. The encoded protein is CASSRRTGNTGELFF.

The V and J genes are TRBV12-3 or TRBV12-4 and TRBJ2-7; 8 bases align to TRBD1. With 3 bases clipped from V and 4 bases from J, the junction kept 5 bases outside the gene matches. CDR3 length: 14 amino acids. CDR3 nucleotides: TGTGCCAGCAGTTTCCCGGGACAGGTGTACGAGCAGTACTTC. It specifies CASSFPGQVYEQYF.

This clonotype occurred once. The V gene is TRBV2, the J gene TRBJ2-4; D perhaps matches TRBD2 (5 bases). V was cut by 5 bases and J by 0 bases, with 23 bases left in between. Germline CDR1 and CDR2: SNHLY and FYNNEI. The length of the CDR3 is 19 residues. CDR3 residues: CASSLAMRWRQKAKNIQYF. As DNA, the CDR3 is TGTGCCAGCAGTTTAGCGATGAGGTGGCGGCAAAAAGCCAAAAACATTCAGTACTTC. The full variable domain, its missing parts supplied by reference TRBV2 and TRBJ2-4, is EPEVTQTPSHQVTQMGQEVILRCVPISNHLYFYWYRQILGQKVEFLVSFYNNEISEKSEIFDDQFSVERPDGSNFTLKIRSTKLEDSAMYFCASSLAMRWRQKAKNIQYFGAGTRLSVL.

The rearrangement links TRBV12-3 or TRBV12-4 to TRBJ2-1; 9 positions agree with TRBD2. The junction had 11 bases not matched to a gene; V was cut back by 6 bases and J by 8 bases. The CDR3 consists of 15 residues. The CDR3 loop reads CASRSGLATPDEQFF. The CDR3, as DNA: TGTGCCAGCAGATCGGGACTAGCAACTCCGGATGAGCAGTTCTTC.

The chain has TRBV4-3 and TRBJ1-6; D is unclear. The CDR3 consists of 17 residues. V was trimmed by 0 bases and J by 2 bases, leaving 11 bases between them. Germline V gene sequence: CDR1 LGHNA, CDR2 YSLEER. In nucleotides, the CDR3 is TGCGCCAGCAGCCAAGATTTCGGCGGTGCCTATAATTCACCCCTCCACTTT. Translated, it gives CASSQDFGGAYNSPLHF.

This chain connects TRBV29-1 to TRBJ1-1, with 10 bases lining up with TRBD1. This CDR3 region has 13 residues. The V gene end was trimmed by 6 bases and the J gene end by 3 bases; junction bases not matched to a gene: 4. Germline values: CDR1 SQVTM, CDR2 ANQGSEA. DNA for the CDR3: TGCAGCGTGACAGGGGGCGCTGACACTGAAGCTTTCTTT. It yields the protein CSVTGGADTEAFF.

This clonotype has only a few counts. The chain recombines TRBV5-1 with TRBJ2-1, with D perhaps matching TRBD1 (5 bases). V was clipped by 4 bases and J by 5 bases, with 16 bases between them. CDR1 is SGHRS and CDR2 is YFSETQ in the germline V gene. CDR3 size: 15 residues. CDR3 sequence (DNA): TGCGCCAGCAGCACCGGACAAGGCAAACACAATGAGCAGTTCTTC. This translates into CASSTGQGKHNEQFF.

Only a few counts were recorded for this clonotype. The chain links TRBV5-1 to TRBJ1-4; weak D call: TRBD1 (6 bases). Germline V CDR1 and CDR2: SGHRS, YFSETQ. The length of the CDR3 is 14 residues. Deletions cut 2 bases from V and 6 bases from J, with 11 bases between. In DNA, the CDR3 is TGCGCCAGCAGCTTACAGGGATTAGATGAAAAACTGTTTTTT. It translates to CASSLQGLDEKLFF.

This clonotype was picked up many times. This chain connects TRBV5-6 to TRBJ2-1, with 11 bases aligning to TRBD2. Germline loops: CDR1 SGHDT, CDR2 YYEEEE. CDR3 length: 15 amino acids. V lost 3 bases and J lost 3; bases outside the gene matches: 2. The CDR3 DNA is TGTGCCAGCAGCTACCTAGCGGGAGGCTACAATGAGCAGTTCTTC. Its protein product is CASSYLAGGYNEQFF.

This sequence joins TRBV27 and TRBJ2-7, with 7 bases matching TRBD2. V dropped 2 bases and J dropped 6; count of bases not matched to a gene: 7. There are 14 residues in the CDR3. From germline, CDR1 is MNHEY and CDR2 SMNVEV (reference sequence). CDR3 sequence: CASSLMAGVVEQYF. Here the CDR3 DNA reads TGTGCCAGCAGTTTAATGGCGGGAGTAGTCGAGCAGTACTTC.

At least ten counts were recorded for this clonotype. V is TRBV11-2 and J is TRBJ2-2, with TRBD2 matching 8 bases. The CDR3 has 20 amino acids. Per germline, CDR1 SGHAT and CDR2 FQNNGV. The J segment lost 0 bases and the V segment lost 3 bases, leaving 15 bases of the junction unmatched. The CDR3, as DNA: TGTGCCAGCAGCTTGAGGAAAGTCGGTAGCGGGGCTACGAACACCGGGGAGCTGTTTTTT. This codes for CASSLRKVGSGATNTGELFF. The full variable domain, with the rest looked up from reference TRBV11-2 and TRBJ2-2, is EAGVAQSPRYKIIEKRQSVAFWCNPISGHATLYWYQQILGQGPKLLIQFQNNGVVDDSQLPKDRFSAERLKGVDSTLKIQPAKLEDSAVYLCASSLRKVGSGATNTGELFFGEGSRLTVL.

This rearrangement joins TRBV11-1 to TRBJ2-2; TRBD2 is a possible D gene (5 bases). Germline CDR1 is SGHAT and CDR2 is FQDESV (reference sequence). This CDR3 region has 15 residues. Trimming took off 7 bases at V and 4 bases at J, with 16 bases between the two ends. In DNA form, the CDR3 reads TGTGCCAGCAACTTCGCTCCGGGGTTCACCGGGGAGCTGTTTTTT. Translation: CASNFAPGFTGELFF.